This T cell receptor (beta chain) emerged from a study of early T cells in non-severe SARS-CoV-2 infection. TCRdb used MiXCR to reprocess the 5' RACE reads, holding one entry per CDR3 protein. The table lists 45,000 to 55,000 distinct CDR3 sequences, around 14% of them singletons, with roughly 10% in the top ten. This receptor was taken from an adult who was a healthcare worker with PCR-confirmed SARS-CoV-2 infection or an uninfected control (not recorded which). The sample comprised whole blood.

CDR3 nucleotides: TGTGCCAGCAGTCCCTGGCGAGCGGACCCTAGCACAGATACGCAGTATTTT. Translated: CASSPWRADPSTDTQYF. V usage is TRBV6-5 and J usage is TRBJ2-3, with D possibly TRBD2 on 5 matching bases. Trimming left V 5 bases short and J 0 bases short, with 18 bases between. This CDR3 contains 17 residues. Germline assignment: CDR1 MNHEY and CDR2 SVGAGI.